The 25 T cell receptor beta chains reported below all come from one sample, sequenced in a study of blood T cell repertoires in COVID-19. TCRdb's table, derived via immunoSEQ multiplex PCR, lists solely in-frame clones and lacks some. The sample consists of over 130,000 clones, 85% to 90% of them appearing once. Sample: peripheral blood. Receptor source: a woman aged 80 or over with acute or convalescent COVID-19.

V is TRBV2 and J is TRBJ2-5; perhaps TRBD2 as D (7 bases). Germline assignment: CDR1 SNHLY and CDR2 FYNNEI. V lost 7 bases and J lost 5, with 14 bases in between. The CDR3 has 13 residues. CDR3 DNA sequence: TGTGCCAGCACCCGGGGGGCCTGGGAGACCCAGTACTTC. It encodes CASTRGAWETQYF.

V and J are TRBV5-4 and TRBJ2-2; 11 nucleotides match TRBD1. V lost 4 bases and J lost 6; bases outside the gene matches: 5. This CDR3 has 15 residues. The germline gives CDR1 SGHNT, CDR2 YYREEE (reference sequence). CDR3 in DNA: TGTGCCAGCAGCCAAGGACAGGGGGCGCCCGGGGAGCTGTTTTTT. This encodes CASSQGQGAPGELFF. Drawing the rest from reference TRBV5-4 and TRBJ2-2, the complete variable domain is ETGVTQSPTHLIKTRGQQVTLRCSSQSGHNTVSWYQQALGQGPQFIFQYYREEENGRGNFPPRFSGLQFPNYSSELNVNALELDDSALYLCASSQGQGAPGELFFGEGSRLTVL.

The V gene is TRBV3-1 (or the pseudogene TRBV3-2), the J gene TRBJ1-2; 9 bases match TRBD1. V lost 1 base and J lost 4; bases outside the gene matches: 4. The germline V gene has CDR1 LGHDT and CDR2 YNNKEL (reference sequence). The CDR3 runs to 15 residues. The DNA for the CDR3 is TGTGCCAGCAGCCAAGCGGGACAGGGAGGCTATGGCTACACCTTC. Protein: CASSQAGQGGYGYTF.

The chain combines TRBV9 with TRBJ2-1; TRBD2 aligns across 8 bases. V gave up 3 bases and J gave up 8 bases; unmatched junction bases: 10. Germline V gene data show CDR1 as SGDLS and CDR2 as YYNGEE. CDR3 length: 15 amino acids. CDR3 residues: CASSAGTRLGDEQFF. CDR3 bases: TGTGCCAGCAGCGCCGGGACTAGATTAGGCGATGAGCAGTTCTTC.

The chain links TRBV7-9 to TRBJ1-5; D remains ambiguous. V gave up 5 bases and J gave up 1 base, with 9 bases separating them. The CDR3 is 14 residues long. In germline, CDR1 is SEHNR, CDR2 FQNEAQ (reference sequence). The chain's CDR3 is CASSPTESNQPQHF. In nucleotides, the CDR3 is TGTGCCAGCAGCCCAACAGAGAGCAATCAGCCCCAGCATTTT.

This chain connects TRBV11-1 to TRBJ2-3, with TRBD2 matching over 11 bases. The CDR3 runs 16 residues. V trimming: 5 bases; J trimming: 0 bases; junction bases outside the gene matches: 4. CDR1 is SGHAT, CDR2 FQDESV, per germline (reference sequence). The CDR3 DNA reads as TGTGCCAGCAGCCCGGGACTAGCGGCTAGCACAGATACGCAGTATTTT. The encoded protein is CASSPGLAASTDTQYF.

This clone was seen more than once but under ten times. A junction boundary mismatches the germline segment, possibly from a read error. The rearrangement links TRBV4-3 to TRBJ2-6; D perhaps matches TRBD1 (7 bases). The CDR3 covers 16 residues. Germline V gene data show CDR1 as LGHNA and CDR2 as YSLEER. The CDR3 region has the DNA TGCGCCAGCAGCCAAGACTTCGTCCAGGGGGGCAACGTCCTGACTTTC. Its translation is CASSQDFVQGGNVLTF.

This rearrangement joins TRBV27 to TRBJ1-5; D remains unclear. Trimming left V 2 bases short and J 2 bases short, with 7 bases between. The germline V gene encodes CDR1 MNHEY and CDR2 SMNVEV (reference sequence). The CDR3 spans 14 residues. As DNA, the CDR3 is TGTGCCAGCAGTTTAATCAGTGGCAATCAGCCCCAGCATTTT. Protein product: CASSLISGNQPQHF.

The V call is TRBV5-6, the J call TRBJ1-2; tentative D call: TRBD1 (6 bases). Germline V gives CDR1 SGHDT, CDR2 YYEEEE. V was cut by 5 bases and J by 0 bases, with 14 bases left in between. The CDR3 consists of 15 residues. The CDR3 nucleotides read TGTGCCAGCAGGTTACAGGGAGTTGCTAACTATGGCTACACCTTC. The encoded protein is CASRLQGVANYGYTF.

The rearrangement uses TRBV6-6 and TRBJ2-2; tentative D call: TRBD2 (7 bases). With 0 bases removed from V and 7 bases from J, the gap between germline ends came to 9 bases. This CDR3 spans 14 amino acids. From germline, CDR1 is MNHNY and CDR2 SVGAGI (reference sequence). The CDR3 loop reads CASSYSRGGGELFF. The CDR3 DNA reads as TGTGCCAGCAGTTACTCGAGGGGGGGCGGGGAGCTGTTTTTT.

The rearrangement links TRBV5-1 to TRBJ2-2, with TRBD2 matching 11 bases. The junction had 10 bases not matched to a gene; V was cut back by 5 bases and J by 7 bases. The CDR3 is 16 amino acids. Germline values: CDR1 SGHRS, CDR2 YFSETQ. The CDR3 reads CASSVPLAGGHGELFF. The CDR3 DNA sequence: TGCGCCAGCAGTGTCCCGCTAGCGGGGGGTCACGGGGAGCTGTTTTTT. The entire variable domain, with the rest obtained from reference TRBV5-1 and TRBJ2-2, is as follows: KAGVTQTPRYLIKTRGQQVTLSCSPISGHRSVSWYQQTPGQGLQFLFEYFSETQRNKGNFPGRFSGRQFSNSRSEMNVSTLELGDSALYLCASSVPLAGGHGELFFGEGSRLTVL.

The chain uses TRBV5-1 and TRBJ2-1; 8 bases align to TRBD2. J lost 5 bases, V lost 3 bases, and 7 bases had no gene match. Germline CDR1 and CDR2: SGHRS and YFSETQ. This CDR3 has 15 residues. The CDR3 region is CASSYLAGGNNEQFF. The CDR3 DNA sequence: TGCGCCAGCAGCTACTTGGCGGGGGGAAACAATGAGCAGTTCTTC.

V gene TRBV29-1 combines with J gene TRBJ1-1, with 7 bases aligning to TRBD1. Germline-derived CDR1 and CDR2 are SQVTM and ANQGSEA. The CDR3 contains 11 residues. The CDR3, as DNA: TGCACCGTAGGCGACAGGGCATTCGCTTTCTTT. Amino acids: CTVGDRAFAFF.

This chain joins TRBV7-9 and TRBJ1-4; D gene unclear. This CDR3 comprises 18 residues. Germline-derived CDR1 and CDR2 are SEHNR and FQNEAQ (reference sequence). Trimming left V 4 bases short and J 4 bases short, with 22 bases between. In DNA form, the CDR3 reads TGTGCCAGCAGCTATCAGCTAGGAGGTGGATCTAATAATGAAAAACTGTTTTTT. Protein product: CASSYQLGGGSNNEKLFF.

The rearrangement joins TRBV18 to TRBJ2-3, with 11 bases that match TRBD1. Germline V gene sequence: CDR1 KGHSH, CDR2 LQKENI. V trimming: 5 bases; J trimming: 7 bases; junction bases outside the gene matches: 8. The CDR3 is made up of 15 amino acids. CDR3 nucleotide sequence: TGTGCCAGCTCATCGGCCGGGACAGGGGGGTATACGCAGTATTTT. Protein sequence: CASSSAGTGGYTQYF. The full variable domain, with the rest looked up from reference TRBV18 and TRBJ2-3, is NAGVMQNPRHLVRRRGQEARLRCSPMKGHSHVYWYRQLPEEGLKFMVYLQKENIIDESGMPKERFSAEFPKEGPSILRIQQVVRGDSAAYFCASSSAGTGGYTQYFGPGTRLTVL.

In DNA form, the CDR3 reads TGTGCCATCAGTGGCGGGGGGCGAGATCAGCCCCAGCATTTT. Translating gives CAISGGGRDQPQHF. This chain joins TRBV10-3 and TRBJ1-5; possible D gene TRBD1, 6 bases. This CDR3 has 14 amino acids. V was shortened by 4 bases and J by 5 bases, with 12 bases between the two germline ends. Germline V CDR1 and CDR2: ENHRY, SYGVKD.

The chain employs TRBV23-1 and TRBJ2-7; 10 nucleotides match TRBD1. TRBV23-1 is identified as an open reading frame with a role that is uncertain. CDR3 length equals 17 residues. V trimming: 3 bases; J trimming: 3 bases; junction bases outside the gene matches: 11. Here the CDR3 DNA reads TGCGCCAGCAGTCAGGGGGACAGGGGAAATAAACTCTACGAGCAGTACTTC. Protein: CASSQGDRGNKLYEQYF.

The gene calls are TRBV6-4 and TRBJ2-5; D might be TRBD1 (6 bases). The CDR3 runs 13 residues. V was cut by 6 bases and J by 4 bases, with 12 bases left in between. CDR1 is MRHNA and CDR2 is SNTAGT in the germline V gene. This chain's CDR3 is CASSRGLGETQYF. The CDR3 DNA follows: TGTGCCAGCAGCAGGGGTCTGGGAGAGACCCAGTACTTC.

The chain combines TRBV5-1 with TRBJ1-2; D might be TRBD1 (6 bases). V lost 4 bases to trimming and J lost 3 bases, with 10 bases between them. Germline V gene data show CDR1 as SGHRS and CDR2 as YFSETQ. The CDR3 sequence is 13 residues long. CDR3 residues: CASSPDSYYGYTF. Written as DNA, the CDR3 is TGCGCCAGCAGCCCGGACAGTTACTATGGCTACACCTTC.

J is TRBJ1-1 and V is TRBV3-1 (or the pseudogene TRBV3-2); TRBD1 is a possible D gene (5 bases). Germline V gene data show CDR1 as LGHDT and CDR2 as YNNKEL (reference sequence). The CDR3 is made up of 14 amino acids. The V gene lost 1 base and the J gene lost 6 bases, with 12 bases spanning the gap. In DNA, the CDR3 is TGTGCCAGCAGCCAAGGGTCCAGGGTCTCTGAAGCTTTCTTT. It translates to CASSQGSRVSEAFF.

V usage is TRBV7-2 and J usage is TRBJ1-1; no reliable D call. Germline V lookup: CDR1 SGHTA, CDR2 FQGNSA. Trimming pared 4 bases from V and 2 bases from J, leaving 8 bases between. CDR3 size: 13 residues. This chain's CDR3 is CASSSESNTEAFF. CDR3 bases: TGTGCCAGCAGCTCCGAGAGCAACACTGAAGCTTTCTTT. The complete variable domain, with remaining parts taken from reference TRBV7-2 and TRBJ1-1, reads GAGVSQSPSNKVTEKGKDVELRCDPISGHTALYWYRQSLGQGLEFLIYFQGNSAPDKSGLPSDRFSAERTGGSVSTLTIQRTQQEDSAVYLCASSSESNTEAFFGQGTRLTVV.

In DNA, the CDR3 is TGTGCCAGCAGTTACTCGGGGACAGGGAGTTATGGCTACACCTTC. It is translated as CASSYSGTGSYGYTF. The rearrangement links TRBV6-5 to TRBJ1-2; 9 bases match TRBD1. The J segment lost 5 bases and the V segment lost 0 bases, leaving 4 bases of the junction unmatched. The V gene's germline CDR1 is MNHEY and CDR2 SVGAGI. This CDR3 has 15 amino acids.

The rearrangement joins TRBV27 to TRBJ1-2; 10 nucleotides agree with TRBD1. The CDR3 extends over 13 amino acids. V lost 6 bases and J lost 6; bases outside the gene matches: 4. Germline V gene data show CDR1 as MNHEY and CDR2 as SMNVEV (reference sequence). The CDR3 region has the DNA TGTGCCAGCAGGCCGACAGGGGGCAATGGCTACACCTTC. This encodes CASRPTGGNGYTF.

For the CDR3, the DNA is TGTGCCAGCAGTCCGGGAGGGGGGCCGGGGGAGACCCAGTACTTC. Translated: CASSPGGGPGETQYF. V gene TRBV6-2 or TRBV6-3 combines with J gene TRBJ2-5; 8 bases map to TRBD2. CDR3 length: 15 amino acids. The V gene end was trimmed by 5 bases and the J gene end by 5 bases; junction bases not matched to a gene: 10. Germline V gene lookup returns CDR1 MNHEY and CDR2 SVGEGT.

This chain joins TRBV2 and TRBJ1-1, with D unclear. V was cut by 5 bases and J by 3 bases, with 10 bases left in between. CDR3 length equals 13 residues. Germline V gene data show CDR1 as SNHLY and CDR2 as FYNNEI. CDR3 in amino acids: CASSNSGDTEAFF. CDR3 coding DNA: TGTGCCAGCAGTAACAGCGGAGACACTGAAGCTTTCTTT.